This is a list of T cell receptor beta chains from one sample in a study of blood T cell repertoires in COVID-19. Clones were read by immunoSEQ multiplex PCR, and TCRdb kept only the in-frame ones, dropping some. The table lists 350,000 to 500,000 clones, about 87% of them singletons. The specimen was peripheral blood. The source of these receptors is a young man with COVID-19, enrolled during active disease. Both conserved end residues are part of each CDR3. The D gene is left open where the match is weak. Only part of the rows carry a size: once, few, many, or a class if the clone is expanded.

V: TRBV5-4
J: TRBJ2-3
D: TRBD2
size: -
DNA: TGTGCCAGCCAGCCGTGGACTAGTCCCCCAGATACGCAGTATTTT
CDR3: CASQPWTSPPDTQYF

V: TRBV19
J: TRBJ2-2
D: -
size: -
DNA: TGTGCCAGTAGTATGAGCGGACAGATGGCCGGGGAGCTGTTTTTT
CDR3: CASSMSGQMAGELFF

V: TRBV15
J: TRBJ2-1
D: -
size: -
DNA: TGTGCCACCAGCAGAGAAGGGCTAGCGAGCTCCTACAATGAGCAGTTCTTC
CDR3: CATSREGLASSYNEQFF

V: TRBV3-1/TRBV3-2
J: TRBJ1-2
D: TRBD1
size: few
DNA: TGTGCCAGCAGCCCACAGGGGGACTATGGCTACACCTTC
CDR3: CASSPQGDYGYTF

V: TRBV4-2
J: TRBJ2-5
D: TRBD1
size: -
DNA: TGTGCCAGCAGCCAAGTGGGCGCGGGACAGGATCAAGAGACCCAGTACTTC
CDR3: CASSQVGAGQDQETQYF

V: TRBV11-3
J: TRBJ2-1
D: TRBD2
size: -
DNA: TGTGCCAGCAGCTTAGCCCGGACTAGCGCAACCTACAATGAGCAGTTCTTC
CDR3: CASSLARTSATYNEQFF

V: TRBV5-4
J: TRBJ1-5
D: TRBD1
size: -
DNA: TGTGCCAGCAGCTTGGACAGGGGAAGCAATCAGCCCCAGCATTTT
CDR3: CASSLDRGSNQPQHF

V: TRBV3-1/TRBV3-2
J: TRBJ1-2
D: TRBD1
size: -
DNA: TGTGCCAGCAGCCATAGGGGACAGGGGGCACGGGGCTACACCTTC
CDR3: CASSHRGQGARGYTF

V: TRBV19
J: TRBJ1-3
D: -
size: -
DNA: TGTGCCAGTAGTATCCTCGGGGAAGCTGGAAACACCATATATTTT
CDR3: CASSILGEAGNTIYF

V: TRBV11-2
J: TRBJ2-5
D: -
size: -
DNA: TGTGCCAGCAGCCCGGCAGGGGTTGAGACCCAGTACTTC
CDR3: CASSPAGVETQYF

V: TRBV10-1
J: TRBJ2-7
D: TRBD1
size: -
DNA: TGCGCCAGCAGTGAGTCGCTCGGGACAGTCTACGAGCAGTACTTC
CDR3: CASSESLGTVYEQYF

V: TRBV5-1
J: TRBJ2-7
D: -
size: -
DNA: TGCGCCAGCAGCTTGGCCGTCGTCAGCTCCTACGAGCAGTACTTC
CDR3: CASSLAVVSSYEQYF

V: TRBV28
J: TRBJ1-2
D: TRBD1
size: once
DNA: TGTGCCAGCAGTTTGGGAAGGACAGGGGCTGTGGGCTATGGCTACACCTTC
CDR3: CASSLGRTGAVGYGYTF

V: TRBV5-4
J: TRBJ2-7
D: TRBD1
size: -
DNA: TGTGCCAGCAGCTCCGGGACAGGCTACGAGCAGTACTTC
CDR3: CASSSGTGYEQYF

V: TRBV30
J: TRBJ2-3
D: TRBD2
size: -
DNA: TGTGCCTGGAGAGTAGCGGGGAGCACAGATACGCAGTATTTT
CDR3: CAWRVAGSTDTQYF